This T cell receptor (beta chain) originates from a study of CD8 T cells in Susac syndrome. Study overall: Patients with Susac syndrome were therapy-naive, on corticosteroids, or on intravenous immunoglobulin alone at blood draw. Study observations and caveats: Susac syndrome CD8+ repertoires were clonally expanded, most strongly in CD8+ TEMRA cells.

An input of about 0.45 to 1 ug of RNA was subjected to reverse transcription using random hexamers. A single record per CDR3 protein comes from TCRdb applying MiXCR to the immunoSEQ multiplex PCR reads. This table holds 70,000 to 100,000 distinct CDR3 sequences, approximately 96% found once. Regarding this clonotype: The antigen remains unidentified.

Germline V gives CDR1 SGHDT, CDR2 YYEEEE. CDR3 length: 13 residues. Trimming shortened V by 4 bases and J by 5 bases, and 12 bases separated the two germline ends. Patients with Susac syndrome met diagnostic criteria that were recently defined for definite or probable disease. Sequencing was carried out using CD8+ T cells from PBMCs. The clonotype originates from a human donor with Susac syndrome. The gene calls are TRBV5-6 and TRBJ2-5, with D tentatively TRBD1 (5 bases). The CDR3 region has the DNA TGTGCCAGCAGCCCAGGGATGAGCGAGACCCAGTACTTC. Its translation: CASSPGMSETQYF.